This T cell receptor (beta chain) was identified during a study of tumor-infiltrating lymphocytes in primary liver carcinoma. At the level of the study: Surgeons resected the patients' primary liver carcinomas.

For blood RNA, unsorted whole blood served as the source, and germline DNA was extracted too. Patients showed chronic HBV infection and an absence of prior treatment. The CDR3 totals 12 residues. Trimming left V 6 bases short and J 8 bases short, with 13 bases between. CDR1 is SGHAT and CDR2 is FQNNGV in the germline V gene. The investigators made TCR beta cDNA from approximately 0.5 ug total RNA, using a constant-region primer. Three nested multiplex PCR rounds, a slightly modified ARM-PCR method, built the TCR beta libraries. A C-beta reverse primer was combined with TRBV1-TRBV30 forward primers in the first two PCR rounds, and each round had around 10 cycles. TCRdb recomputed calls from the multiplex PCR reads with MiXCR, one row per CDR3 protein. The table shows 180,000 or so distinct CDR3 sequences, with over 45% occurring only once. Study conclusions and caveats: Compared with tumor region pairs, tumor-adjacent and tumor-blood pairs overlapped less. Tumors and blood were compared for top-250-clone fraction, and tumors had the significantly higher value (p = 0.039).

As concerns this clonotype: Its antigen is currently unknown.

This TCR was recovered from a man aged 40-55 years with primary liver carcinoma and hepatitis B virus infection. The chain carries TRBV11-2 and TRBJ1-2; D remains unclear. The sample consisted of peripheral blood. CDR3 sequence: CASRTASYGYTF. Here the CDR3 DNA reads TGTGCCAGCAGAACCGCCTCCTACGGCTACACCTTC.